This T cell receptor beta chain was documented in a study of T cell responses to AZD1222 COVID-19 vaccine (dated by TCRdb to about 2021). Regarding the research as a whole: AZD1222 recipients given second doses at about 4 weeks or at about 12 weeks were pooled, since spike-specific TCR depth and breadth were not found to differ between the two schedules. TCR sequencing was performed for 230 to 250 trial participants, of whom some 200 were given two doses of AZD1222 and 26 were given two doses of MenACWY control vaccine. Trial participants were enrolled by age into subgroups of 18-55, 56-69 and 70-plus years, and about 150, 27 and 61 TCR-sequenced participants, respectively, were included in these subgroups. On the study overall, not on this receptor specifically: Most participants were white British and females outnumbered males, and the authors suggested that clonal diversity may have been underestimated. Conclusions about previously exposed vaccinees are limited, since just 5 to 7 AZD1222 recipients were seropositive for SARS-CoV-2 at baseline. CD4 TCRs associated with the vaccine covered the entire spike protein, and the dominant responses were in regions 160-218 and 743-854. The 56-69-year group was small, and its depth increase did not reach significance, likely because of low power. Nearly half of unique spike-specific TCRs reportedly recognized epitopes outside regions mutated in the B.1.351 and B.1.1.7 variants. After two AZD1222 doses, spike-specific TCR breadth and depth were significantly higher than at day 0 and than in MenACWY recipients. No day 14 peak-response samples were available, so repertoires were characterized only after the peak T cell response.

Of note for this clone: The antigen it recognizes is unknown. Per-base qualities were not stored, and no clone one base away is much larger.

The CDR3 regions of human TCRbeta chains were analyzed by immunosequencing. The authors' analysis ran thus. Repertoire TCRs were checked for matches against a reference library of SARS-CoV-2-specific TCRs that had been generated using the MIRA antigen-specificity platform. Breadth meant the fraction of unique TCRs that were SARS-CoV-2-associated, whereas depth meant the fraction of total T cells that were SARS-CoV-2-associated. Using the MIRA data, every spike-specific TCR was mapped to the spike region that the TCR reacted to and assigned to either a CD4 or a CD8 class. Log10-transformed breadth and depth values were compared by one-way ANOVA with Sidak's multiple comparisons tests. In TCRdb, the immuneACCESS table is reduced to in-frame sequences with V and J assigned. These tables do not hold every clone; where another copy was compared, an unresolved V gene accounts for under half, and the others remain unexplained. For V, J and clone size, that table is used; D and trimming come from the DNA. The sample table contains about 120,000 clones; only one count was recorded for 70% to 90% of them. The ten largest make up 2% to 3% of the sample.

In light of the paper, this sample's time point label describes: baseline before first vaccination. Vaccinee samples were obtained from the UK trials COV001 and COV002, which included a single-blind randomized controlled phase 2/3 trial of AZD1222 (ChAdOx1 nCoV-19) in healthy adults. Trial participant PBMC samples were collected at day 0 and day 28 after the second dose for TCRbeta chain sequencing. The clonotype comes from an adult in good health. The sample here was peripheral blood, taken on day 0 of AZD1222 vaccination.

The nucleotide sequence reads as follows: TGTGCCAGCAGTCCGGTGGGGGGAGCCAATCAGCCCCAGCATTTT. This codes for CASSPVGGANQPQHF. The chain employs TRBV6-5 and TRBJ1-5; the best D guess is TRBD1, with 5 bases matching. According to the germline V gene, CDR1 reads MNHEY and CDR2 reads SVGAGI. The trim is 5 bases for V and 3 bases for J, with a gap of 14 bases between the germline ends. Measured from the cysteine to the phenylalanine, the CDR3 is 15 residues long. Only the CDR3 portion is preserved as DNA: 45 bases, with reading frame beginning at the first base.